The rows below give T cell receptor beta chains drawn from one sample of a study of beta chain features in type 1 diabetes. Only in-frame clones appear in the TCRdb table, and some are missing; sequencing was by immunoSEQ multiplex PCR. Here the sample spans under 400,000 clones, about 15% being singletons. Sequenced material: central memory CD4+ T cells from blood. The receptors were gathered from a man aged 25-40 years in good health. Both conserved end residues are part of each CDR3. Clone size is stated in some rows and not others, as once, few, many or a class when expanded.

once,TRBV6-6,TRBJ1-1,CASSYSTAGRAFF
few,TRBV15,TRBJ1-1,CATTGQMNTEAFF
few,TRBV6-5,TRBJ2-2,CASGKGFTGELFF
few,TRBV30,TRBJ1-4,CAWSSGNILNEKLFF
NA,TRBV19,TRBJ1-1,CASSMGRKDTEAFF
NA,TRBV5-6,TRBJ2-7,CASSLLIQGASRAYEQYF
few,TRBV4-2,TRBJ2-1,CASSQELASYNEQFF
NA,TRBV7-2,TRBJ1-2,CASSFNRRTVGYTF
few,TRBV7-2,TRBJ2-1,CASSSGGGGAYNEQFF
NA,TRBV7-2,TRBJ2-7,CASSVYSGSTYEQYF
NA,TRBV7-2,TRBJ2-5,CASSVGTVSETQYF
NA,TRBV28,TRBJ2-3,CASSSPGQVLGTQYF
few,TRBV15,TRBJ2-3,CATSGGTITDTQYF
few,TRBV28,TRBJ1-1,CASRPAIVGTEAFF
NA,TRBV21-1,TRBJ2-3,CASRPSADTQYF
NA,TRBV6-5,TRBJ2-5,CASSYSQQGQETQYF
NA,TRBV7-7,TRBJ2-7,CASSQWGGPSYEQYF
many,TRBV7-6,TRBJ2-6,CASSLVGGAGANVLTF
few,TRBV4-2,TRBJ2-5,CASSQGIAQETQYF
NA,TRBV9,TRBJ1-5,CASSVESGGGQPQHF
many,TRBV19,TRBJ1-5,CASSIGLDGSQHF
many,TRBV4-2,TRBJ1-1,CASSQDRRGSYTEAFF
NA,TRBV27,TRBJ2-1,CASSLVLGSYNEQFF
few,TRBV7-2,TRBJ1-1,CASSFGNTEAFF
few,TRBV5-1,TRBJ1-2,CASSLEGQGAGGYTF
few,TRBV7-2,TRBJ2-7,CASSLELYYEQYF
NA,TRBV7-2,TRBJ1-1,CASSLTDRGTEAFF
NA,TRBV7-9,TRBJ2-1,CASSYESYNEQFF
few,TRBV9,TRBJ1-2,CASSVAGGWYTF
few,TRBV19,TRBJ2-2,CASSPSGRAIGELFF
many,TRBV6-5,TRBJ1-1,CASSYWIGGKGTEAFF
NA,TRBV6-1,TRBJ1-5,CASSEWGQSSNQPQHF
NA,TRBV5-6,TRBJ1-3,CASSFLGAGNTIYF
NA,TRBV11-1,TRBJ2-4,CASSSSRDRKHF
NA,TRBV7-9,TRBJ1-4,CASRSSVQGWDNEKLFF
NA,TRBV6-6,TRBJ1-5,CASSLAGGIQPQHF
few,TRBV6-4,TRBJ1-6,CASSGDRVSPLHF
NA,TRBV12-2,TRBJ1-3,CASRLEDRGNGNTIYF
NA,TRBV29-1,TRBJ2-7,CSVRIGTPRGAYEQYF
NA,TRBV5-4,TRBJ1-3,CASSFDGSSGNTIYF
few,TRBV7-2,TRBJ2-1,CASRGAVINEQFF
NA,TRBV7-2,TRBJ1-6,CASSSGQVNSPLHF